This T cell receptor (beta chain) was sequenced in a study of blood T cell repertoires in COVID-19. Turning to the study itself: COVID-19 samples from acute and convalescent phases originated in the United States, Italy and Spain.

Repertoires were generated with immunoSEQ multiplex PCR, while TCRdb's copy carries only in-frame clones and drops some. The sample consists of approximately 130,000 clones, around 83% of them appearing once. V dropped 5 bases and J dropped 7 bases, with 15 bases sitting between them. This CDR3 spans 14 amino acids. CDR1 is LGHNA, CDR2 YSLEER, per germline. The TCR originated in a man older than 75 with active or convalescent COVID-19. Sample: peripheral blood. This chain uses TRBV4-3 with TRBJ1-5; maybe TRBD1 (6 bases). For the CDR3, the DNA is TGCGCCAGCAGCGCCCAACAGGGTGGGCAGCCCCAGCATTTT. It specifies CASSAQQGGQPQHF.